The clone carrying this T cell receptor (beta chain) was seen only once. This sample was taken from a study of cytomegalovirus exposure and HLA in healthy donors. Researchers ran the PCR with 60 Vbeta and 13 Jbeta primers. The method was immunoSEQ multiplex PCR; TCRdb's version includes in-frame clones alone and lacks a portion of them. The repertoire holds more than 150,000 clones, roughly 87% seen once, with over 0.2% in the top ten. V was clipped by 6 bases and J by 4 bases, with 13 bases between them. The CDR3 is 14 residues long. Germline CDR1 reads ENHRY; CDR2 reads SYGVKD. This sequence was found in a girl younger than two in good health and CMV-seronegative. The sample comprised PBMCs. This chain joins TRBV10-3 and TRBJ2-4; D possibly corresponds to TRBD1 (6 bases). The CDR3, as DNA: TGTGCCATCAGCGCCCGAGGGGGAAAAAACATTCAGTACTTC. It translates to CAISARGGKNIQYF.